These T cell receptor beta chains were read from a single sample in a study of T-cell memory formation after mild COVID-19. TCRdb reanalysed the 5' RACE reads using MiXCR and keeps one entry per CDR3 protein. This sample has about 45,000 distinct CDR3 sequences, with less than 7.5% found just once. Material: PBMCs or a T cell subset sorted from them (not recorded which). All receptors come from a man aged 18 to 35 who had mild COVID-19 (a few samples of this study predate the infection). Cell type and time point are not known. Both conserved end residues are part of each CDR3. The D gene is left open where the match is weak. The size field is filled for only some rows; it gives once, few, many or a size class.

J | V | size | D | DNA | CDR3
TRBJ2-1 | TRBV4-1 | few | TRBD2 | TGCGCCAGCAGCCAAGATTCGGGAGAAAGACTAGCCGGGGGTAATGAGCAGTTCTTC | CASSQDSGERLAGGNEQFF
TRBJ2-2 | TRBV24-1 | many | - | TGTGCCACCAGTGATCCCTTCCCGCCCGGGGAGCTGTTTTTT | CATSDPFPPGELFF
TRBJ2-2 | TRBV5-4 | - | TRBD1 | TGTGCCAGCAGCCCCAAACAGGGGCGTAACACCGGGGAGCTGTTTTTT | CASSPKQGRNTGELFF
TRBJ2-3 | TRBV20-1 | many | - | TGCAGTGCTAGAGATCGGCGGGGCCTAGGCACAGATACGCAGTATTTT | CSARDRRGLGTDTQYF
TRBJ2-3 | TRBV20-1 | few | TRBD2 | TGCAGTGCTAGAAGCGGGGCCCCAGATACGCAGTATTTT | CSARSGAPDTQYF
TRBJ2-2 | TRBV5-1 | - | - | TGCGCCAGCAGCTTGCAGGGAGAGGAGCACGGGGAGCTGTTTTTT | CASSLQGEEHGELFF
TRBJ1-5 | TRBV12-3/TRBV12-4 | - | - | TGTGCCAGCAGTTCGGTCCTACGGGATCAGCCCCAGCATTTT | CASSSVLRDQPQHF
TRBJ2-7 | TRBV4-3 | few | - | TGCGCCAGCAGCCAGGGGGCTGGCGGATCCTCCTACGAGCAGTACTTC | CASSQGAGGSSYEQYF
TRBJ1-1 | TRBV4-1 | - | TRBD1 | TGCGCCAGCAGCCGGGACAGGGAAGCTTTCTTT | CASSRDREAFF
TRBJ1-5 | TRBV20-1 | many | - | TGCAGTGCCAAGAGCGTGCGAGGGAACAATCAGCCCCAGCATTTT | CSAKSVRGNNQPQHF
TRBJ2-5 | TRBV5-1 | many | - | TGCGCCAGCAGTGAAATTGGAGGGGAGACCCAGTACTTC | CASSEIGGETQYF
TRBJ2-1 | TRBV20-1 | many | TRBD1 | TGCAGTGCTCAGACAGGGGGCCGGCGGGGGTTGCATGAGCAGTTCTTC | CSAQTGGRRGLHEQFF
TRBJ2-3 | TRBV7-2 | - | - | TGTGCCAGCAGCTTCCAGGACCTTCAGTATTTT | CASSFQDLQYF
TRBJ2-2 | TRBV4-1 | - | - | TGCGCCAGCAGCCAAGTTCCCAGGGGCACCGGGGAGCTGTTTTTT | CASSQVPRGTGELFF
TRBJ1-5 | TRBV18 | - | - | TGTGCCAGCTCACCCCCGGGTGCGACCCGCAATCAGCCCCAGCATTTT | CASSPPGATRNQPQHF
TRBJ2-3 | TRBV5-4 | few | TRBD2 | TGTGCCAGCAGCTTGGGTAGCGGGGGGCCGACCGATACGCAGTATTTT | CASSLGSGGPTDTQYF
TRBJ2-3 | TRBV29-1 | few | TRBD2 | TGCAGCGTTAGGCGGGGGGGCACAGATACGCAGTATTTT | CSVRRGGTDTQYF
TRBJ1-4 | TRBV25-1 | - | - | TGTGCCAGCAGTGAAGAACTGGCAGGGAGGTTGTTTTTT | CASSEELAGRLFF
TRBJ2-1 | TRBV7-2 | many | - | TGTGCCAGCAGCTCTTACGGTGGACGGGGCAATGAGCAGTTCTTC | CASSSYGGRGNEQFF
TRBJ1-2 | TRBV7-9 | many | - | TGTGCCAGCAGACGTGGGGGAGCTAACTATGGCTACACTTTC | CASRRGGANYGYTF
TRBJ1-1 | TRBV5-1 | few | TRBD1 | TGCGCCAGCACCCGACAGGGGAGTAGCACTGAAGCTTTCTTT | CASTRQGSSTEAFF
TRBJ2-5 | TRBV12-3/TRBV12-4 | many | - | TGTGCCAGCACCAGACAGAACCAAGAGACCCAGTACTTC | CASTRQNQETQYF
TRBJ2-7 | TRBV5-1 | many | - | TGCGCCAGCAGCCCCTCGGGCTACGAGCAGTACTTC | CASSPSGYEQYF